These 11 T cell receptor beta chains originate from one sample sequenced in a study of blood T cell repertoires in COVID-19. The assay was immunoSEQ multiplex PCR, and TCRdb's table has in-frame clones only and misses some. This sample carries about 80,000 clones, roughly 88% of them seen once, and the ten largest clones take approximately 6.8%. The sequenced material came from peripheral blood. The receptors come from a woman aged 80 or older with acute or convalescent COVID-19.

The gene calls are TRBV14 and TRBJ1-4, with D possibly matching TRBD1 (6 bases). The CDR3 spans 15 residues. The germline V gene has CDR1 SGHDN and CDR2 FVKESK. V was trimmed by 2 bases and J by 4 bases, leaving 11 bases between them. The CDR3 region has the DNA TGTGCCAGCAGCCAACTGACAGGACTTAATGAAAAACTGTTTTTT. Protein: CASSQLTGLNEKLFF. Looking up the rest from reference TRBV14 and TRBJ1-4 gives the full variable domain: EAGVTQFPSHSVIEKGQTVTLRCDPISGHDNLYWYRRVMGKEIKFLLHFVKESKQDESGMPNNRFLAERTGGTYSTLKVQPAELEDSGVYFCASSQLTGLNEKLFFGSGTQLSVL.

The chain uses TRBV6-5 and TRBJ2-7; maybe TRBD2 (5 bases). With 0 bases removed from V and 3 bases from J, the gap between germline ends came to 12 bases. The CDR3 totals 15 residues. CDR1 and CDR2 from the germline V gene are MNHEY and SVGAGI. CDR3 loop: CASSYSGSGIYEQYF. CDR3 nucleotides: TGTGCCAGCAGTTACTCCGGTTCGGGAATCTACGAGCAGTACTTC.

The chain links TRBV12-3 or TRBV12-4 to TRBJ1-2; 7 nucleotides line up with TRBD1. Germline trimming cut 5 bases from V and 4 bases from J; bases unmatched to any gene: 4. The CDR3 consists of 13 residues. The CDR3 region is CASSLGTVYGYTF. The CDR3 DNA reads TGTGCCAGCAGTCTCGGGACAGTCTATGGCTACACCTTC.

The genes are TRBV18 and TRBJ2-2, with D perhaps matching TRBD2 (6 bases). CDR3 size: 13 residues. In germline, CDR1 is KGHSH, CDR2 LQKENI. V was clipped by 3 bases and J by 9 bases, with 11 bases between them. CDR3 sequence reads: CASSPGSGRELFF. The CDR3 DNA follows: TGTGCCAGCTCACCCGGGAGCGGGCGGGAGCTGTTTTTT.

The V and J genes are TRBV5-4 and TRBJ1-3, with 7 bases fitting TRBD1. Germline V CDR1 and CDR2: SGHNT, YYREEE (reference sequence). V trimming: 5 bases; J trimming: 4 bases; junction bases outside the gene matches: 9. The CDR3 sequence is 15 residues long. The CDR3 sequence: CASSIQGTGGNTIYF. The CDR3 DNA reads as TGTGCCAGCAGTATACAGGGGACGGGAGGAAACACCATATATTTT.

The V gene is TRBV14, the J gene TRBJ2-5; 9 nucleotides agree with TRBD2. The CDR3 spans 16 residues. Germline CDR1 SGHDN, CDR2 FVKESK. Unmatched junction bases numbered 6, after V lost 1 base and J lost 3 bases. CDR3 coding DNA: TGTGCCAGCAGCCAAGTGTCCCTAGCGGGGAAAGAGACCCAGTACTTC. Translated: CASSQVSLAGKETQYF.

This clone was picked up one time. The chain is built from TRBV5-1 and TRBJ2-1, with 7 bases identical to TRBD2. Germline CDR1 SGHRS, CDR2 YFSETQ. The V and J ends lost 1 base and 3 bases, in that order; junction bases with no gene match: 7. The CDR3 spans 16 residues. CDR3 amino acids: CASSLSAGEGYNEQFF. CDR3 DNA sequence: TGCGCCAGCAGCTTGTCGGCGGGAGAGGGCTACAATGAGCAGTTCTTC.

This chain joins TRBV27 and TRBJ2-7; 11 bases fit TRBD1. J gave up 2 bases and V 6 bases, and 6 bases lay outside the gene matches. CDR1 is MNHEY and CDR2 is SMNVEV in the germline V gene (reference sequence). The CDR3 totals 15 residues. Here the CDR3 reads CASRGQGAGTYEQYF. CDR3 in DNA: TGTGCCAGCAGAGGACAGGGGGCAGGGACCTACGAGCAGTACTTC.

The gene calls are TRBV24-1 and TRBJ1-5, with D possibly TRBD1 on 5 matching bases. Germline assignment: CDR1 KGHDR and CDR2 SFDVKD. Trimming cost V 3 bases and J 3 bases, with 23 bases left between them. The CDR3 is 19 amino acids. The CDR3 reads CATSDKPDPDSTFNQPQHF. The CDR3 coding sequence is TGTGCCACCAGTGATAAACCCGACCCCGACAGCACATTCAATCAGCCCCAGCATTTT.

The chain uses TRBV5-1 and TRBJ2-2; 9 nucleotides match TRBD2. CDR1 SGHRS and CDR2 YFSETQ come from the germline V gene. With V trimmed by 4 bases and J by 4 bases, 5 bases remained unmatched. The CDR3 covers 15 residues. The CDR3, as DNA: TGCGCCAGCAGCCGGCGCGGGGGGGCCACCGGGGAGCTGTTTTTT. Encoded protein: CASSRRGGATGELFF.

The chain recombines TRBV6-5 with TRBJ1-2; 10 bases agree with TRBD1. Germline V gives CDR1 MNHEY, CDR2 SVGAGI. V lost 5 bases to trimming and J lost 8 bases; unmatched junction nucleotides: 11. This CDR3 region has 15 residues. The DNA for the CDR3 is TGTGCCAGCAGTACCACCGGGACAGGGGTGGGAGGCTACACCTTC. Encoded protein: CASSTTGTGVGGYTF.